This T cell receptor (beta chain) was recovered during a study of shared clonotypes between healthy human individuals. The assay was immunoSEQ multiplex PCR, and TCRdb's table has in-frame clones only and misses some. Altogether over a million clones are present, around 97% being singletons, with the ten largest covering 0.95% to 1.5%. The CDR3 sequence is 12 residues long. Trimming removed 5 bases at V and 5 bases at J, with 9 bases between. Per the germline V gene, CDR1 is MDHEN and CDR2 is SYDVKM. As concerns this clone: Other DNA sequences within the sample encode an identical CDR3.

This receptor was identified in a man aged 25 to 40 in good health. The V and J genes are TRBV28 and TRBJ2-5; D unclear. Sample: naive CD4+ T cells sorted from blood. This sample's subset: CD45RA+ positively selected. The CDR3 reads CASSRVEETQYF. In DNA, the CDR3 is TGTGCCAGCAGTCGTGTCGAGGAGACCCAGTACTTC. The complete variable domain, with remaining parts taken from reference TRBV28 and TRBJ2-5, reads DVKVTQSSRYLVKRTGEKVFLECVQDMDHENMFWYRQDPGLGLRLIYFSYDVKMKEKGDIPEGYSVSREKKERFSLILESASTNQTSMYLCASSRVEETQYFGPGTRLLVL.